This T cell receptor (beta chain) was sequenced during a study of cytomegalovirus exposure and HLA in healthy donors. The PCR used 60 Vbeta and 13 Jbeta primers. TCRdb's copy holds only in-frame clones and misses some; the assay was immunoSEQ multiplex PCR. Of approximately 150,000 clones listed, about 80% were seen once; the top ten hold around a tenth. Unmatched junction bases numbered 11, after V lost 7 bases and J lost 5 bases. The CDR3 sequence is 14 residues long. In germline, CDR1 is SGHAT, CDR2 FQNNGV. The sequenced sample consisted of PBMCs. This chain links TRBV11-2 with TRBJ2-7; 7 bases match TRBD1. The receptor was derived from a woman aged 55 to 70 in good health and CMV-seropositive. CDR3 sequence (DNA): TGTGCCAGCACCCCGACAGGGTTGAGGGACGAGCAGTACTTC. As protein: CASTPTGLRDEQYF.